This T cell receptor (beta chain) was sequenced during a study of blood T cell repertoires in COVID-19 (dated by TCRdb to 2019 to 2021). About the investigation overall: The collaborator samples originated in the United States, Italy and Spain and spanned the acute and convalescent phases of COVID-19. The samples were drawn from two sources: the first 160 participants of the ongoing ImmuneRACE study, and 1,000 to 1,500 subjects contributed by 6 global collaborators. Deeply sampled blood TCRbeta repertoires from subjects exposed to, actively infected with, or recovered from COVID-19 were included in the dataset. The repertoires were released in a freely available public database intended as a resource for research on the immune response to SARS-CoV-2. The material from the prospective study consisted of cDNA or gDNA derived from T cells, B-cell-depleted T cells, or PBMCs. Sample metadata almost always included a de-identified subject ID, COVID-19 status, age in years and sex. Where available, HLA class I and class II types were taken from metadata supplied by the sample provider and were not determined by assay-based typing. Here is what the overall study found, with its caveats: How much clinical and demographic metadata was included differed by source and by participant, and the metadata was provided uncurated.

From the germline V gene, CDR1 is KGHSH and CDR2 is LQKENI. The CDR3, from cysteine to phenylalanine, totals 18 residues. Only the CDR3 DNA is retained, 54 bases long and in frame from the first base. V is cut back by 5 bases and J by 0 bases, with 16 bases in the junction unmatched. TCRbeta CDR3 regions were amplified from genomic DNA using the immunoSEQ Assay, a bias-controlled multiplex PCR. On the study's bioinformatics: Nucleated cell counts per sample were estimated from amplification of reference gene primers within the assay. To quantify the absolute abundance of each unique TCRbeta CDR3 rearrangement, sequence reads were collapsed and filtered. For each sample, productive Simpson clonality was calculated by taking the square root of Simpson's diversity index across productive rearrangements. TCRdb mirrors the immuneACCESS table, restricted to in-frame sequences. Some clones are absent from its copies; in checked studies, under half trace to an unresolved V gene, and the reason for the others is unknown. V and J calls and clone size are as listed in that table; D and trimming were resolved from the DNA. This sample holds some 100,000 clones; under 90% were observed only once. 13% of the sample lies in the top ten.

Of note for this clone: Its antigen is still unknown. No base qualities exist here, and no much larger clone lies one base off it.

Collaborating institutions collected whole blood in K2EDTA tubes following their own protocols. For TCRbeta analysis, collaborators shipped samples in one of three forms: frozen whole blood, isolated PBMCs, or DNA extracted from either of those sample types. The receptor chain draws on TRBV18 and TRBJ2-7; 7 nucleotides in the junction match TRBD2. Input material: peripheral blood. This clonotype was sampled from a human donor in a cohort sampled during active COVID-19. This receptor carries the CDR3 CASSSGNPARGNSYEQYF. The DNA is as follows: TGTGCCAGCTCATCCGGCAACCCCGCGCGGGGGAACTCCTACGAGCAGTACTTC.